This T cell receptor (beta chain) derives from a study of shared clonotypes between healthy human individuals. TCRdb's table, derived via immunoSEQ multiplex PCR, lists solely in-frame clones and lacks some. Found here are approximately 980,000 clones, 76% of them singletons; the top ten hold roughly 1.5%. The CDR3 spans 15 residues. J gave up 0 bases and V 6 bases, and 4 bases lay outside the gene matches. Germline loops: CDR1 MNHEY, CDR2 SVGAGI. With regard to this clone: Other DNA sequences in the same sample also yield this CDR3.

The chain has TRBV6-5 and TRBJ1-5, with 8 bases fitting TRBD1. Sequenced material: memory CD4+ T cells sorted from blood. The subset: CD45RA-negative fraction. The TCR comes from a man between 18 and 35 years old in good health. Here the CDR3 reads CASSRTGYSNQPQHF. The CDR3 nucleotides are TGTGCCAGCAGCCGGACAGGGTATAGCAATCAGCCCCAGCATTTT.